The 5 T cell receptor beta chains below were found in one sample sequenced in a study of T-cell reconstitution after alpha-beta-depleted transplantation in children. Construction of the TCRbeta library involved unique molecular identifiers. Via MiXCR, TCRdb re-called the PCR reads, giving one row per CDR3 protein. The data contain just under 550,000 distinct CDR3 sequences, about 17% of them singletons. The material was PBMCs from the stem cell graft donor, obtained from the stem cell graft. All receptors come from a human donor who donated a stem cell graft to a child with acute lymphoblastic leukemia.

A note on this clonotype: One end of the junction does not line up with germline, which may come from a read error. The chain couples TRBV3-1 to TRBJ2-2, with D possibly matching TRBD2 (5 bases). From germline, CDR1 is LGHDT and CDR2 YNNKEL (reference sequence). The CDR3 has 12 residues. CDR3 nucleotide sequence: TGTACCAGCGGTCTGAACACCGGGGAGCTGTTTTTT. Translating it yields CTSGLNTGELFF. The complete variable domain, with remaining parts taken from reference TRBV3-1 and TRBJ2-2, reads DTAVSQTPKYLVTQMGNDKSIKCEQNLGHDTMYWYKQDSKKFLKIMFSYNNKELIINETVPNRFSPKSPDKAHLNLHINSLELGDSAVYFCTSGLNTGELFFGEGSRLTVL.

The rearrangement joins TRBV6-1 to TRBJ1-1, with a tentative D call TRBD1 (5 bases). This CDR3 has 14 amino acids. Trimming left V 5 bases short and J 11 bases short, with 21 bases between. CDR1 is MNHNS and CDR2 is SASEGT in the germline V gene. CDR3 protein: CASSRPGLPRWAFF. In nucleotides, the CDR3 is TGTGCCAGCAGTCGCCCAGGGTTACCTCGATGGGCTTTCTTT.

The chain uses TRBV5-1 and TRBJ1-2; no clear D. Deletions cut 1 base from V and 8 bases from J, with 15 bases between. The CDR3 has 14 amino acids. Germline CDR1 SGHRS, CDR2 YFSETQ. The CDR3 spells CASSLTSDPMGYTF. The CDR3 bases are TGCGCCAGCAGCTTGACAAGCGATCCTATGGGCTACACCTTC. The complete variable domain, with remaining parts taken from reference TRBV5-1 and TRBJ1-2, reads KAGVTQTPRYLIKTRGQQVTLSCSPISGHRSVSWYQQTPGQGLQFLFEYFSETQRNKGNFPGRFSGRQFSNSRSEMNVSTLELGDSALYLCASSLTSDPMGYTFGSGTRLTVV.

This clonotype was counted only a few times. V usage is TRBV4-1 and J usage is TRBJ2-7; D might be TRBD2 (5 bases). This CDR3 contains 16 residues. The V and J ends lost 4 bases and 3 bases respectively, with 19 bases between them. Germline CDR1 MGHRA, CDR2 YSYEKL. The CDR3 region has the DNA TGCGCCAGCAGCCCAGTTGCCGGGAAGAGTGGCTACGAGCAGTACTTC. It encodes CASSPVAGKSGYEQYF.

The chain combines TRBV5-1 with TRBJ2-6, with D possibly matching TRBD1 (6 bases). Germline lookup yields CDR1 SGHRS and CDR2 YFSETQ. The germline V and J ends were trimmed by 4 bases and 0 bases, with 11 bases remaining between them. The CDR3 has 16 residues. The CDR3: CASSSGQNSGANVLTF. DNA of the CDR3: TGCGCCAGCAGCAGTGGACAGAACTCTGGGGCCAACGTCCTGACTTTC.